Each of the 32 T cell receptor beta chains below was sequenced from the same sample in a study of T cells expressing NK-cell markers. For each CDR3 protein, TCRdb gives one entry from its re-call of the 5' RACE reads, without DNA. This listing includes 550,000 to 600,000 distinct CDR3 sequences. The source material was blood T cells: a sorted CD56 or NKG2C T cell subset, CD4+ or CD8+ T cells, or bulk PBMC T cells (not recorded which). Receptors were obtained from a man younger than 30 in good health.

The chain's CDR3 is CASSWDPGLGELFF. The chain combines TRBV5-1 with TRBJ2-2; TCRdb designates TRBD1, a call that cannot be tested without DNA. Looked up from germline, CDR1 is SGHRS and CDR2 is YFSETQ. The CDR3 loop spans 14 amino acids.

The V call is TRBV6-2 or TRBV6-3, the J call TRBJ2-1. CDR3 length: 14 amino acids. CDR1 is MNHEY and CDR2 is SVGEGT in the germline V gene. The CDR3 is CASSYLDSYNEQFF.

The rearrangement joins TRBV29-1 to TRBJ1-1. The CDR3 length is 15 residues. Germline values: CDR1 SQVTM, CDR2 ANQGSEA. The chain's CDR3 is CSVEGGNLLNTEAFF.

The chain employs TRBV7-2 and TRBJ1-2. The germline gives CDR1 SGHTA, CDR2 FQGNSA. The CDR3 contains 13 residues. CDR3 amino acids: CASSLDGHYGYTF.

The V call is TRBV20-1, the J call TRBJ2-1; checking the TCRdb D call of TRBD2 is not possible without DNA. Germline lookup yields CDR1 DFQATT and CDR2 SNEGSKA (reference sequence). This CDR3 contains 14 residues. The CDR3 sequence: CSASRGRAINEQFF.

The chain uses TRBV20-1 and TRBJ2-5; TCRdb outputs TRBD2, but without DNA this stays unchecked. Looked up from germline, CDR1 is DFQATT and CDR2 is SNEGSKA (reference sequence). The CDR3 runs to 13 residues. The CDR3 loop reads CSALDEPRGTQYF.

This rearrangement joins TRBV12-3 or TRBV12-4 to TRBJ2-1; TCRdb's D call of TRBD2 is untestable without DNA. The CDR3 is 15 residues long. CDR3 amino acids: CASSKTAMEGDEQFF.

The chain uses TRBV5-6 and TRBJ2-1; TCRdb gives TRBD2 as the D gene, but with no DNA this cannot be confirmed. This CDR3 is built from 19 residues. Germline CDR1 reads SGHDT; CDR2 reads YYEEEE. This CDR3 reads CASNIGTSGSRSSYNEQFF.

The V gene is TRBV21-1, the J gene TRBJ2-2; TCRdb indicates TRBD1, and absent DNA this call remains unverified. TRBV21-1 is a pseudogene locus. The length of the CDR3 is 14 residues. CDR3 in amino acids: CASSRTGWTGELFF.

This chain joins TRBV20-1 and TRBJ2-3; TCRdb names TRBD1, which stays unverified in the absence of DNA. Germline CDR1 is DFQATT and CDR2 is SNEGSKA (reference sequence). The CDR3 loop spans 12 amino acids. Here the CDR3 reads CSAWGGADTQYF.

This chain joins TRBV19 and TRBJ2-6. Looked up from germline, CDR1 is LNHDA and CDR2 is SQIVND (reference sequence). There are 16 residues in the CDR3. The CDR3 loop is CASSIVSSSGANVLTF.

This sequence joins TRBV12-3 or TRBV12-4 and TRBJ1-1; as DNA is missing, the TRBD1 call by TCRdb cannot be tested. The CDR3 is 13 residues long. This CDR3 is CASSLAPQGEAFF.

This chain links TRBV30 with TRBJ2-5. Germline values: CDR1 GTSNPN, CDR2 SVGIG (reference sequence). The CDR3 loop spans 13 amino acids. Here the CDR3 reads CAWSGSYQETQYF.

The genes are TRBV29-1 and TRBJ2-6; TCRdb picks TRBD2, but there is no DNA to check that call. CDR1 is SQVTM and CDR2 is ANQGSEA in the germline V gene. The CDR3 is made up of 16 amino acids. CDR3 amino acids: CSIRTSGPLGANVLTF.

The J gene is TRBJ1-1, the V gene TRBV6-1. Germline values: CDR1 MNHNS, CDR2 SASEGT. The CDR3 runs 15 residues. CDR3 sequence: CASSLGRRGNTEAFF.

The rearrangement uses TRBV12-3 or TRBV12-4 and TRBJ2-1; the D gene TCRdb calls, TRBD2, cannot be checked with no DNA. The CDR3 length is 15 residues. CDR3 sequence reads: CASRGFERGYNEQFF.

The V gene is TRBV29-1, the J gene TRBJ1-2. The CDR3 spans 14 residues. Germline lookup yields CDR1 SQVTM and CDR2 ANQGSEA. CDR3 loop: CSVEEARASYGYTF.

This chain joins TRBV4-3 and TRBJ2-2; without DNA, the TCRdb call of TRBD1 cannot be checked. The CDR3 sequence is 16 residues long. Germline CDR1 reads LGHNA; CDR2 reads YSLEER. The CDR3: CASSQGQGKVTGELFF.

This chain uses TRBV4-3 with TRBJ2-6; checking the TCRdb D call of TRBD1 is not possible without DNA. The CDR3 totals 18 residues. The germline gives CDR1 LGHNA, CDR2 YSLEER. CDR3 in amino acids: CASSSGMGSGAGANVLTF.

The J gene is TRBJ2-7, the V gene TRBV4-3; lacking DNA, the TRBD2 call made by TCRdb goes unchecked. In germline, CDR1 is LGHNA, CDR2 YSLEER. The CDR3 sequence is 16 residues long. The CDR3 loop is CASSQERLAGFYEQYF.

CDR3 sequence: CASSPPGGEETQYF. J is TRBJ2-5 and V is TRBV18. This CDR3 is 14 amino acids long. CDR1 and CDR2 (germline): KGHSH, LQKENI.

This sequence joins TRBV15 and TRBJ2-1. This CDR3 has 14 amino acids. Germline loops: CDR1 LNHNV, CDR2 YYDKDF (reference sequence). The CDR3 sequence is CATSRDRADGEQFF.

The rearrangement links TRBV4-3 to TRBJ2-5; the D call from TCRdb, TRBD1, cannot be confirmed without DNA. The CDR3 extends over 15 amino acids. Germline V gene data show CDR1 as LGHNA and CDR2 as YSLEER. This CDR3 reads CASSQEGQTPETQYF.

The chain employs TRBV10-3 and TRBJ2-3; the TCRdb D gene call, TRBD1, has no DNA to confirm it. The germline gives CDR1 ENHRY, CDR2 SYGVKD. The CDR3 covers 13 residues. The CDR3 protein is CAISPDTLDTQYF.

V gene TRBV20-1 combines with J gene TRBJ2-3; the TCRdb D gene call, TRBD2, has no DNA to confirm it. Looked up from germline, CDR1 is DFQATT and CDR2 is SNEGSKA (reference sequence). The CDR3 loop spans 17 amino acids. Here the CDR3 reads CSASYRERKLSTDTQYF.

J is TRBJ2-5 and V is TRBV11-2; TCRdb outputs TRBD1, but without DNA this stays unchecked. Germline V gene data show CDR1 as SGHAT and CDR2 as FQNNGV. The CDR3 has 12 amino acids. This CDR3 reads CASSQWGETQYF. The variable domain in full, with the rest retrieved from reference TRBV11-2 and TRBJ2-5, is EAGVAQSPRYKIIEKRQSVAFWCNPISGHATLYWYQQILGQGPKLLIQFQNNGVVDDSQLPKDRFSAERLKGVDSTLKIQPAKLEDSAVYLCASSQWGETQYFGPGTRLLVL.

The V gene is TRBV20-1, the J gene TRBJ2-1. Germline V gene lookup returns CDR1 DFQATT and CDR2 SNEGSKA (reference sequence). The CDR3 is 12 residues long. The CDR3 spells CSARGRIIEQFF.

The J gene is TRBJ2-1, the V gene TRBV15; TCRdb picks TRBD2, but there is no DNA to check that call. The CDR3 loop spans 17 amino acids. Germline CDR1 is LNHNV and CDR2 is YYDKDF (reference sequence). This CDR3 is CATSPPERDGFYNEQFF.

This chain's CDR3 is CATSRDRQGLNTEAFF. The J gene is TRBJ1-1, the V gene TRBV15; the TCRdb call, TRBD1, lacks DNA for checking. The CDR3 has 16 residues. Germline CDR1 reads LNHNV; CDR2 reads YYDKDF (reference sequence).

The V and J genes are TRBV12-3 or TRBV12-4 and TRBJ1-3; TCRdb proposes TRBD1, but this gene call is untestable without DNA. The CDR3 has 17 residues. The chain's CDR3 is CASSSSGRPHSGNTIYF.

The chain employs TRBV27 and TRBJ2-4; TCRdb proposes TRBD1, but this gene call is untestable without DNA. Looked up from germline, CDR1 is MNHEY and CDR2 is SMNVEV (reference sequence). The CDR3 is 14 residues long. CDR3 sequence reads: CASSQQGSRDIQYF.

The chain recombines TRBV5-5 with TRBJ2-6; the D call of TRBD2 rests on TCRdb alone, since no DNA is present to check it. The CDR3 extends over 16 amino acids. Germline CDR1 and CDR2: SGHKS and YYEKEE (reference sequence). CDR3 amino acids: CASSLPRASGANVLTF.